Given below is one TCR beta chain in context. Antigen specificity is unknown. The validation cohort, a group of over a hundred subjects, included the donors and was separate from the roughly 700-subject first cohort. The protocol was immunoSEQ multiplex PCR, while the TCRdb copy is restricted to in-frame clones and leaves out a portion. The table shows over 200,000 clones, with 85% to 90% occurring only once. The sample comes from a study of cytomegalovirus exposure and HLA in healthy donors. For the study at large: A later analysis reported the 120 or so validation repertoires used the same platform as the 500 to 800 first-cohort repertoires. Whole-study results and caveats: Both high specificity and high sensitivity reportedly marked the classifier's diagnosis of cytomegalovirus status. A list of 150 or so TCR beta chains associated with cytomegalovirus was given.

The TCR was taken from a woman between 18 and 29 years old in good health and CMV-seronegative. The source material was PBMCs.

CDR3 sequence (DNA): TGTGCCAGCACGTTGCCGACACACCTGAACACTGAAGCTTTCTTT. Residues: CASTLPTHLNTEAFF. V is TRBV28 and J is TRBJ1-1, with no clear D. V was pared by 7 bases and J by 0 bases, with 15 bases between. The CDR3 runs to 15 residues. CDR1 MDHEN and CDR2 SYDVKM come from the germline V gene.